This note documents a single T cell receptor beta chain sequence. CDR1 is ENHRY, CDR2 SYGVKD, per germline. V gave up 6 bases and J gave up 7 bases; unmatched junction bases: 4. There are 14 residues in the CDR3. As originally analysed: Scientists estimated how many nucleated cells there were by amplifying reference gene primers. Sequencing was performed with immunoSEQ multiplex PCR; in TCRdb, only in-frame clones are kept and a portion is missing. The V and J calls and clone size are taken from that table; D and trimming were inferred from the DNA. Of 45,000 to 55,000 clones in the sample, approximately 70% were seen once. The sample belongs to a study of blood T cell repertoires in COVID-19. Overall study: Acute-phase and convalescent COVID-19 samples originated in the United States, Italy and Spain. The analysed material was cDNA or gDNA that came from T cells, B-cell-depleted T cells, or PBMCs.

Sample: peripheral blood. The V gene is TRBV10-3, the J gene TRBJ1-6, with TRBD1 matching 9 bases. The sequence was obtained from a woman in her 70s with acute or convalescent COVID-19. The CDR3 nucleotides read TGTGCCATCAGAACCGGGACAGGGAATTCACCCCTCCACTTT. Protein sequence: CAIRTGTGNSPLHF.